This TCR beta chain was captured by sequencing in a study of T cell responses to AZD1222 COVID-19 vaccine. General observations from the study: Clonal diversity was possibly underestimated, and white British individuals and females predominated among donors. Nearly half of spike-specific TCRs reportedly target unmutated variant regions.

In germline, CDR1 is SGHTA, CDR2 FQGNSA. V lost 1 base to trimming and J lost 3 bases; unmatched junction nucleotides: 10. The CDR3 covers 18 residues. The repertoire was sequenced with immunoSEQ multiplex PCR; TCRdb's copy has only in-frame clones and lacks some. Counted here are approximately 150,000 clones, approximately 90% occurring once; the ten biggest clones make up 1.5% to 2%. Details on this clone: Its antigen is still unknown.

V and J are TRBV7-2 and TRBJ2-5, with 11 bases matching TRBD2. The source material was peripheral blood, sampled on day 0 of AZD1222 vaccination. The origin of this receptor is an adult in good health. CDR3 region: CASSLGVWGSGGEETQYF. CDR3 DNA sequence: TGTGCCAGCAGCTTAGGCGTCTGGGGTAGCGGGGGGGAAGAGACCCAGTACTTC.